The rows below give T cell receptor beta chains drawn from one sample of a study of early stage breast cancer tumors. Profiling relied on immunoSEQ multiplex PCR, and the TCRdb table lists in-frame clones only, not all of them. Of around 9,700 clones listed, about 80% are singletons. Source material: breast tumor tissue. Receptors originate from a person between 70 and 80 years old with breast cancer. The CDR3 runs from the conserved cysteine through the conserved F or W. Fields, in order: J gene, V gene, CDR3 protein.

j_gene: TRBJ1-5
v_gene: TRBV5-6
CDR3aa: CASSFDRDQPQHF

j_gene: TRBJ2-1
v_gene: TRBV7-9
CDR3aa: CASSLGSGRAGEQFF

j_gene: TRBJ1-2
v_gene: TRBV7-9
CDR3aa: CASSSDRGYTF

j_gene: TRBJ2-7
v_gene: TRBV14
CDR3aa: CASSQHYEQYF

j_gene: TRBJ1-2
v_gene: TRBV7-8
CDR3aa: CASTQGAFNYGYTF

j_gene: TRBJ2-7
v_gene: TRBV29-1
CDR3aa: CSVEGILAGVYEQYF

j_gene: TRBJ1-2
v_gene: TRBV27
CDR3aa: CASSLSGQARYGYTF

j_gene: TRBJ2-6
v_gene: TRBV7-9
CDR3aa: CASSFLPFLATGANVLTF

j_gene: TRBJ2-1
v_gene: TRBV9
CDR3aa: CASSVVTRGTGGPNEQFF

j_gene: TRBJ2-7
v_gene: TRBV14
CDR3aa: CASSQDRGVEQYF

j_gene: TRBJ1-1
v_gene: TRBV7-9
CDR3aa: CASSSTGGLDLRPQAFF

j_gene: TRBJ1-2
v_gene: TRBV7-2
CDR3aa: CASSLTGTDNYGYTF

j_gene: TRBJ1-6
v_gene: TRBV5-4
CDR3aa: CASSPGSWGGTNSPLHF

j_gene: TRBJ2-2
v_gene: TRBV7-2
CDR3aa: CASRLLQGGPGELFF

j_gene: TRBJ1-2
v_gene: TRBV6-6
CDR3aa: CASSGTPSNYGYTF

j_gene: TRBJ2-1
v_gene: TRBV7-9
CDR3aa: CASSSTGQTGASYNEQFF

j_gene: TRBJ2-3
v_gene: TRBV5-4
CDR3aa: CASRPRGSSTDTQYF

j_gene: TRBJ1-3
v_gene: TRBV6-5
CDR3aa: CASSDGSSGNTIYF

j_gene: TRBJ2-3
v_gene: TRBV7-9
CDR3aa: CASSDTSGNTQYF

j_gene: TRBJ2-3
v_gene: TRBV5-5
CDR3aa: CASSIDLADTQYF

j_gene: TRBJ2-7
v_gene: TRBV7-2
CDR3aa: CASSRTSGVYEQYF

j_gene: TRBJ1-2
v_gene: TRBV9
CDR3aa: CASTAAGSQNYGYTF

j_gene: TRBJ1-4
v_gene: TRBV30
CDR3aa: CAGGDGGRKEKLFF

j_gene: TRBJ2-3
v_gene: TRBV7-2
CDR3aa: CASSLKAGDPDTQYF

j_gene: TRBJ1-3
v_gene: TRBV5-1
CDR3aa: CASGPPSGNTIYF

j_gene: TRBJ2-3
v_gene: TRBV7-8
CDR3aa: CASSLYRGRSDTQYF

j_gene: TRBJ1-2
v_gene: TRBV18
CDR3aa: CASSPPSRGPDYTF

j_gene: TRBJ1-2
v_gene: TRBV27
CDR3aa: CASREQGRGHGYTF

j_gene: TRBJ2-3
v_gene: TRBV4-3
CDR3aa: CASSQAGRDTQYF

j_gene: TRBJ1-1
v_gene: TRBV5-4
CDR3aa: CASSGGFTNTEAFF

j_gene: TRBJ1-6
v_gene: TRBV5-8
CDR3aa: CASSLGQGSSPLHF